The source of this T cell receptor (beta chain) is a study of CD8+ T cells in alopecia areata. cDNA reverse transcribed from extracted RNA served as the sequencing template. Sequenced by immunoSEQ multiplex PCR; TCRdb stores in-frame clones only, minus some. Counted here are 120,000 or so clones, less than 50% occurring once; the ten biggest clones make up approximately 10%. CDR3 size: 15 residues. Losses at the gene ends were 6 bases for V and 2 bases for J; bases not matched to a gene: 9. The germline gives CDR1 MNHEY, CDR2 SMNVEV (reference sequence). In regard to this clone: The antigen is not known.

Sampling of alopecia areata patients yielded lesional scalp punch biopsies as well as peripheral blood. Study-wide results and caveats: Scalp repertoires also include resident alphabeta T cells from normal skin.

The clonotype comes from a human donor with alopecia areata. The chain is built from TRBV27 and TRBJ2-5; TRBD1 agrees at 7 bases. Sample: NKG2D-low CD8+ T cells sorted from blood. For the CDR3, the DNA is TGTGCCAGCAGGCCAGGGGGAACGGGGCAAGAGACCCAGTACTTC. Translating it yields CASRPGGTGQETQYF.